The 4 T cell receptor beta chains below all came from one sample that was sequenced in a study of T cell responses to AZD1222 COVID-19 vaccine (dated by TCRdb to 2020 to 2022). The sample's time point label, decoded: baseline before first vaccination. The method was the immunoSEQ multiplex PCR assay. Entries here come from immuneACCESS through TCRdb and include only in-frame sequences with V and J called. Some clones fail to appear in such tables; in the studies checked, an unresolved V gene covers under half of the shortfall, and the cause of the remainder is unknown. The sample records roughly 100,000 clones, roughly 83% of which are singletons. Approximately 15% of the sample comes from the top ten. Sequences were derived from peripheral blood, sampled on day 0 of AZD1222 vaccination. The receptors were gathered from an adult in good health.

This clone appeared a single time. The chain employs TRBV28 and TRBJ1-6, with TRBD1 matching over 7 bases. CDR3 length: 18 amino acids. V trimming: 5 bases; J trimming: 1 base; junction bases outside the gene matches: 11. Per the germline V gene, CDR1 is MDHEN and CDR2 is SYDVKM. The CDR3 loop reads CASSPIRQGWSYNSPLHF. Here the CDR3 DNA reads TGTGCCAGCAGTCCCATCCGACAGGGTTGGTCCTATAATTCACCCCTCCACTTT. Full variable domain (rest looked up from reference TRBV28 and TRBJ1-6): DVKVTQSSRYLVKRTGEKVFLECVQDMDHENMFWYRQDPGLGLRLIYFSYDVKMKEKGDIPEGYSVSREKKERFSLILESASTNQTSMYLCASSPIRQGWSYNSPLHFGNGTRLTVT.

The chain recombines TRBV5-1 with TRBJ2-5; D remains unclear. The CDR3 loop spans 13 amino acids. From germline, CDR1 is SGHRS and CDR2 YFSETQ. V dropped 4 bases and J dropped 5 bases, with 12 bases sitting between them. CDR3 nucleotide sequence: TGCGCCAGCAGCCCAAACGTGGGGGAGACCCAGTACTTC. Encoded protein: CASSPNVGETQYF.

The CDR3 protein is CASSTASSYNEQFF. Here the CDR3 DNA reads TGTGCCAGCAGCACCGCGAGCTCCTACAATGAGCAGTTCTTC. The chain has TRBV7-8 and TRBJ2-1; D is ambiguous. CDR1 and CDR2 (germline): SGHVS, FQNEAQ. The CDR3 consists of 14 residues. V lost 5 bases and J 0 bases, leaving 8 bases between the germline ends.

In this sample, this clone turned up once. This sequence joins TRBV11-3 and TRBJ1-5; D unresolved. V was pared by 2 bases and J by 6 bases, with 8 bases between. CDR1 and CDR2 from the germline V gene are SGHNT and YENEEA. This CDR3 comprises 13 residues. The CDR3 sequence is CASSLFPGQPQHF. DNA for the CDR3: TGTGCCAGCAGCTTATTCCCGGGTCAGCCCCAGCATTTT.